The rows below give T cell receptor beta chains drawn from one sample of a study of blood T cell repertoires in COVID-19. Produced via immunoSEQ multiplex PCR; TCRdb's table is partial and in-frame only. Among about 200,000 clones listed, about four fifths were seen once. The sample taken for sequencing was PBMCs or T cells enriched from blood (not recorded which). These receptors were obtained from a woman aged 45-65 years who had been exposed to COVID-19. Both conserved end residues are part of each CDR3.

j_call: TRBJ1-1; v_call: TRBV18; cdr3_aa: CASSLLRNTGGVTEAFF
j_call: TRBJ1-1; v_call: TRBV29-1; cdr3_aa: CSARTGPMNTEAFF
j_call: TRBJ1-2; v_call: TRBV4-1; cdr3_aa: CASTEDLGHYGYTF
j_call: TRBJ1-2; v_call: TRBV10-3; cdr3_aa: CAISEMNTSKGGYTF
j_call: TRBJ1-1; v_call: TRBV7-6; cdr3_aa: CASSVGQGGTEAFF
j_call: TRBJ1-2; v_call: TRBV2; cdr3_aa: CASSEGTVYGYTF
j_call: TRBJ2-1; v_call: TRBV2; cdr3_aa: CASSEHLAGKNEQFF
j_call: TRBJ2-1; v_call: TRBV5-5; cdr3_aa: CASSLAGGATSEQFF
j_call: TRBJ2-7; v_call: TRBV11-3; cdr3_aa: CASSLDTGAEQYF
j_call: TRBJ1-2; v_call: TRBV5-4; cdr3_aa: CASSSRQGGAYGYTF
j_call: TRBJ2-5; v_call: TRBV7-3; cdr3_aa: CASSLTGGGAETQYF
j_call: TRBJ2-5; v_call: TRBV3-1/TRBV3-2; cdr3_aa: CASSQGLAGGETQYF
j_call: TRBJ1-3; v_call: TRBV6-5; cdr3_aa: CASILGNTIYF
j_call: TRBJ2-6; v_call: TRBV7-3; cdr3_aa: CASSFLFRDRGSGANVLTF
j_call: TRBJ2-2; v_call: TRBV4-3; cdr3_aa: CASSQDSGQGDGTGELFF
j_call: TRBJ2-2; v_call: TRBV7-9; cdr3_aa: CASSLRSRHYNTGELFF
j_call: TRBJ1-3; v_call: TRBV19; cdr3_aa: CASTPDRVTRNTIYF
j_call: TRBJ1-3; v_call: TRBV11-2; cdr3_aa: CASRGTGNGNTIYF
j_call: TRBJ1-1; v_call: TRBV27; cdr3_aa: CASATGATEAFF
j_call: TRBJ2-3; v_call: TRBV28; cdr3_aa: CASSFSTDTQYF
j_call: TRBJ2-7; v_call: TRBV10-2; cdr3_aa: CASSEWGPTYEQYF
j_call: TRBJ2-3; v_call: TRBV5-6; cdr3_aa: CASSADRGTDTQYF
j_call: TRBJ1-1; v_call: TRBV19; cdr3_aa: CASRRGAGNTEAFF
j_call: TRBJ1-2; v_call: TRBV27; cdr3_aa: CASSLGTGGNYGYTF
j_call: TRBJ1-5; v_call: TRBV6-2/TRBV6-3; cdr3_aa: CASSEPRGGRNQPQHF
j_call: TRBJ2-1; v_call: TRBV24-1; cdr3_aa: CATSPPAGGIGEQFF
j_call: TRBJ2-1; v_call: TRBV18; cdr3_aa: CASSPQKGLEQFF
j_call: TRBJ1-6; v_call: TRBV10-3; cdr3_aa: CAISGSYNSPLHF
j_call: TRBJ1-1; v_call: TRBV28; cdr3_aa: CASSFPQGTTEAFF